A selection of T cell receptor beta chains follows, all from one sample in a study of CD4+ T cells in melanoma. This table comes from immunoSEQ multiplex PCR, and its TCRdb copy is limited to in-frame clones, with some not included. This table holds about 15,000 clones, approximately 80% found once. Source material: cells from a culture (not recorded whether cultured in vitro). The receptors come from a human donor with melanoma. CDR3s include the opening cysteine and the closing phenylalanine or tryptophan. A D gene is named only where the DNA matches it firmly. A row's size may be missing; if present it is once, few, many or a size class.

>TRBJ2-4|TRBV6-5|NA|NA
TGTGCCAGCAGTTATTTCCGGGGTCTAGCCAAAAACATTCAGTACTTC
CASSYFRGLAKNIQYF
>TRBJ2-5|TRBV5-6|NA|NA
TGTGCCAGCAGCTTGGGACTCCAAGAGACCCAGTACTTC
CASSLGLQETQYF
>TRBJ1-1|TRBV4-1|TRBD1|NA
TGCGCCAGCAGCCAGATCGGGACAGGGCTCACAGCTTTCTTT
CASSQIGTGLTAFF
>TRBJ1-2|TRBV9|TRBD1|NA
TGTGCCAGCAGCTCCCAGGGGGCAGGGAAAGACTATGGCTACACCTTC
CASSSQGAGKDYGYTF
>TRBJ2-2|TRBV5-1|NA|NA
TGCGCCAGCAGCTTGGCTGGGACCGGGGAGCTGTTTTTT
CASSLAGTGELFF
>TRBJ2-5|TRBV6-5|NA|NA
TGTGCCAGCTCCCCGGATGCAGGGTACAGGGAGACCCAGTACTTC
CASSPDAGYRETQYF
>TRBJ2-3|TRBV6-1|NA|NA
TGTGCCAGCAGTGCTATTTCACGGGGGATCCGTGGCACAGATACGCAGTATTTT
CASSAISRGIRGTDTQYF
>TRBJ1-4|TRBV25-1|TRBD1|NA
TGTGCCAGCAGTGAATTTGTTGGACAGGGGGGTGAAAAACTGTTTTTT
CASSEFVGQGGEKLFF
>TRBJ1-6|TRBV9|NA|NA
TGTGCCAGCAGCGGGGGATACAACTTTAATTCACCCCTCCACTTT
CASSGGYNFNSPLHF
>TRBJ1-6|TRBV5-6|TRBD1|NA
TGTGCCAGCAGCAAAAAAACAGGGGTTAATTCACCCCTCCACTTT
CASSKKTGVNSPLHF
>TRBJ2-3|TRBV19|NA|NA
TGTGCCAGTGGCGAATACCCTAGGCTCGCAGATACGCAGTATTTT
CASGEYPRLADTQYF
>TRBJ1-2|TRBV28|NA|few
TGTGCCAGCAGTTTAAGATTATATGGCTACACCTTC
CASSLRLYGYTF
>TRBJ2-5|TRBV29-1|TRBD2|NA
TGCAGCGCTGTGACTAGCGGGGGAGAGACCCAGTACTTC
CSAVTSGGETQYF
>TRBJ1-2|TRBV7-9|TRBD1|NA
TGTGCCAGCAGCCCACAGGGGGGCCCAAACTATGGCTACACCTTC
CASSPQGGPNYGYTF
>TRBJ1-5|TRBV2|NA|NA
TGTGCCAGCCGCCGTCAGGGGCTGAACAATCAGCCCCAGCATTTT
CASRRQGLNNQPQHF
>TRBJ2-7|TRBV19|NA|NA
TGTGCCAGTATGGTCCGGGATCCGACCCCGGACGAGCAGTACTTC
CASMVRDPTPDEQYF
>TRBJ1-3|TRBV4-1|NA|few
TGCGCCAGCAGCCGGGGGGGAAACACCATATATTTT
CASSRGGNTIYF
>TRBJ1-2|TRBV10-2|TRBD1|NA
TGCGCCAGCAGTGAGCCGACAGGGCTCGGCTACACCTTC
CASSEPTGLGYTF
>TRBJ1-5|TRBV5-8|NA|NA
TGTGCCAGCAGCTTGGGACTCCTGGGGAGCAATCAGCCCCAGCATTTT
CASSLGLLGSNQPQHF
>TRBJ2-3|TRBV19|NA|NA
TGTGCCAGTAGTATCGGTGGTGCGGGCCGCACAGATACGCAGTATTTT
CASSIGGAGRTDTQYF
>TRBJ2-5|TRBV6-1|NA|NA
TGTGCCAGCAGTAGGGGAATTACGGAGACCCAGTACTTC
CASSRGITETQYF
>TRBJ2-1|TRBV7-2|TRBD2|NA
TGTGCCAGCAGCTCTAGCTCAGCGGGAGGTTACAATGAGCAGTTCTTC
CASSSSSAGGYNEQFF
>TRBJ1-2|TRBV6-1|NA|NA
TGTGCCAGCAGTGAAAGAGGAAGGGGGTACTATGGCTACACCTTC
CASSERGRGYYGYTF
>TRBJ1-3|TRBV19|TRBD1|once
TGTGCCAGTAGTATCGACAGGGAAAACACCATATATTTT
CASSIDRENTIYF
>TRBJ2-7|TRBV5-1|TRBD1|NA
TGCGCCAGCAGTCCATTACAGGGGGCGCGATACGAGCAGTACTTC
CASSPLQGARYEQYF
>TRBJ2-3|TRBV5-5|NA|once
TGTGCCAGCGGCCCGCGGGGAGCAGATACGCAGTATTTT
CASGPRGADTQYF
>TRBJ1-1|TRBV18|NA|NA
TGTGCCAGCTCACCGGTGACAGGTCTGAACACTGAAGCTTTCTTT
CASSPVTGLNTEAFF
>TRBJ2-4|TRBV7-9|TRBD1|NA
TGTGCCAGCAGCGCCCGCCGGGACAGGTACCCCGCCAAAAACATTCAGTACTTC
CASSARRDRYPAKNIQYF
>TRBJ1-2|TRBV5-1|TRBD1|NA
TGCGCCAGCAGCTTGGGGGACAGGTCAGGGGGCTACACCTTC
CASSLGDRSGGYTF
>TRBJ2-7|TRBV25-1|TRBD1|NA
TGTGCCAGCAGTGAAGCGACAGGGTCCTACGAGCAGTACTTC
CASSEATGSYEQYF
>TRBJ2-3|TRBV11-2|NA|NA
TGTGCCAGCAGCACCCCTATCCCAGATACGCAGTATTTT
CASSTPIPDTQYF
>TRBJ2-7|TRBV5-1|NA|NA
TGCGCCAGCAGCTTGGCCTCGTCGGACGAGCAGTACTTC
CASSLASSDEQYF
>TRBJ2-1|TRBV7-7|NA|NA
TGTGCCAGCAGTCGGCTACCAGGGACGCCGTACAATGAGCAGTTCTTC
CASSRLPGTPYNEQFF
>TRBJ2-5|TRBV29-1|NA|NA
TGCAGCGTCAATACAGGCTCGGGGACCCAGTACTTC
CSVNTGSGTQYF
>TRBJ2-7|TRBV7-9|TRBD2|NA
TGTGCCAGCAGCTTAAGCCCTCTAGCGGGGGCGATCTACGAGCAGTACTTC
CASSLSPLAGAIYEQYF
>TRBJ1-4|TRBV5-1|TRBD1|NA
TGCGCCAGCAGCTTGTCCGGACAGGGGAACGAAAAACTGTTTTTT
CASSLSGQGNEKLFF
>TRBJ2-3|TRBV11-2|NA|few
TGTGCCAGCAGCTTAGATATTTCAACTTTTACAGATACGCAGTATTTT
CASSLDISTFTDTQYF
>TRBJ1-2|TRBV6-9|TRBD1|NA
TGTGCCAGCAGCTCCTCCGGACAGGGGAAAGATGGCTACACCTTC
CASSSSGQGKDGYTF
>TRBJ2-1|TRBV7-3|TRBD2|NA
TGTGCCAGCAGCATCGGGGGGAGCTCCTACAATGAGCAGTTCTTC
CASSIGGSSYNEQFF
>TRBJ1-1|TRBV5-5|TRBD1|NA
TGTGCAAGCTTCTTGGGACAGGGGAACACTGAAGCTTTCTTT
CASFLGQGNTEAFF
>TRBJ1-3|TRBV5-1|TRBD1|NA
TGCGCCAGCAGCTTGGTGGCGCCGGGACAGCCTACCTCTGGAAACACCATATATTTT
CASSLVAPGQPTSGNTIYF
>TRBJ2-7|TRBV7-8|NA|NA
TGTGCCAGCAGCCCCCCCGGGTCCGGCGAGCAGTACTTC
CASSPPGSGEQYF
>TRBJ2-5|TRBV10-3|NA|few
TGTGCCATCAGTGAGCGAGAGACCCAGTACTTC
CAISERETQYF
>TRBJ2-7|TRBV11-2|TRBD1|NA
TGTGCCAGCAGCTTATACAGGGGGAACTTTCCCGAGCAGTACTTC
CASSLYRGNFPEQYF
>TRBJ1-2|TRBV11-2|TRBD1|NA
TGTGCCAGCAGCTTCTCCGGGACAGGGGATAACGGTGGCTACACCTTC
CASSFSGTGDNGGYTF
>TRBJ2-5|TRBV5-4|TRBD2|NA
TGTGCCAGCAGCTTGCCACTAGCGGGGGGGAAAGAGACCCAGTACTTC
CASSLPLAGGKETQYF
>TRBJ2-2|TRBV5-1|TRBD1|NA
TGCGCCAGCAGCTTGTGGCCCTTGGGACAGTCGAACACCGGGGAGCTGTTTTTT
CASSLWPLGQSNTGELFF